This entry lists 29 T cell receptor beta chains sequenced from one sample in a study of shared clonotypes between healthy human individuals. Produced via immunoSEQ multiplex PCR; TCRdb's table is partial and in-frame only. The table lists a few million clones, approximately 95% of them singletons. Sequencing was performed on naive CD4+ T cells from PBMCs. Subset reported: CD45RA+ positively selected. The receptor set was obtained from a man younger than 30 in good health. Some clones in this sample may be carry-over from other donors' samples.

Comment on this clone: Other DNA sequences within the sample encode an identical CDR3. This chain connects TRBV5-1 to TRBJ1-4; TRBD1 aligns across 7 bases. Germline V gives CDR1 SGHRS, CDR2 YFSETQ. V lost 5 bases, J lost 2 bases, and 3 bases stayed unmatched. CDR3 size: 14 residues. In DNA form, the CDR3 reads TGCGCCAGCAGATCACAGGGGACTAATGAAAAACTGTTTTTT. This translates into CASRSQGTNEKLFF.

J is TRBJ1-2 and V is TRBV9, with D maybe TRBD1 (5 bases). Germline loops: CDR1 SGDLS, CDR2 YYNGEE. CDR3 length: 17 residues. Trimming pared 3 bases from V and 10 bases from J, leaving 28 bases between. CDR3 nucleotides: TGTGCCAGCAGCGGAAACCCATCCTTCACCAGGGAGCCCTACTACACCTTC. Encoded protein: CASSGNPSFTREPYYTF.

The CDR3 here is CAISEGRIRNEQFF. As DNA, the CDR3 is TGTGCCATCAGTGAGGGCCGAATTCGCAATGAGCAGTTCTTC. The chain links TRBV10-3 to TRBJ2-1; no clear D gene. CDR3 length equals 14 residues. V was shortened by 2 bases and J by 6 bases, with 11 bases between the two germline ends. Germline loops: CDR1 ENHRY, CDR2 SYGVKD.

The chain is built from TRBV28 and TRBJ2-3, with TRBD2 matching over 8 bases. Germline-derived CDR1 and CDR2 are MDHEN and SYDVKM. The CDR3 spans 16 residues. The J segment lost 8 bases and the V segment lost 5 bases, leaving 15 bases of the junction unmatched. CDR3 DNA: TGTGCCAGCAGTCCCGTAGCGGGAAGACCCGAGGGTACGCAGTATTTT. Amino acid sequence: CASSPVAGRPEGTQYF.

The rearrangement joins TRBV15 to TRBJ1-5; no definite D call. The V gene lost 0 bases and the J gene lost 4 bases, with 10 bases spanning the gap. In germline, CDR1 is LNHNV, CDR2 YYDKDF (reference sequence). The CDR3 runs to 15 residues. The CDR3 bases are TGTGCCACCAGCAGAGATTATACGGGGAATCAGCCCCAGCATTTT. Translation: CATSRDYTGNQPQHF.

The chain employs TRBV7-2 and TRBJ1-1; D unresolved. Trimming cost V 1 base and J 10 bases, with 13 bases left between them. Looked up from germline, CDR1 is SGHTA and CDR2 is FQGNSA. The CDR3 is made up of 13 amino acids. The CDR3 nucleotides are TGTGCCAGCAGCTTAGGGCCTCAACGGGGAGCTTTCTTT. Amino acids: CASSLGPQRGAFF.

The chain couples TRBV6-6 to TRBJ2-5; the match to TRBD1 covers 7 bases. The CDR3 spans 16 residues. Trimming took 6 bases from V and 1 from J; bases not matched to a gene: 11. Germline CDR1 is MNHNY and CDR2 is SVGAGI (reference sequence). The DNA for the CDR3 is TGTGCCAGCAGAATCACCAAGACAGGGCGCCAAGAGACCCAGTACTTC. This translates into CASRITKTGRQETQYF.

CDR3 loop: CASSEDRVGHEQFF. As DNA, the CDR3 is TGTGCCAGCAGTGAGGACAGGGTCGGCCATGAGCAGTTCTTC. The genes are TRBV2 and TRBJ2-1; TRBD1 aligns across 8 bases. V gave up 3 bases and J gave up 8 bases; unmatched junction bases: 6. This CDR3 is 14 amino acids long. Germline-derived CDR1 and CDR2 are SNHLY and FYNNEI.

As to this clone: Other DNA sequences within the sample encode an identical CDR3. The V call is TRBV7-2, the J call TRBJ1-2; 11 bases are shared with TRBD1. The CDR3 has 15 amino acids. The germline V gene encodes CDR1 SGHTA and CDR2 FQGNSA. The trim removed 5 bases at V and 2 bases at J, leaving 4 bases unmatched. The CDR3 loop reads CASSPRTGGNYGYTF. In nucleotides, the CDR3 is TGTGCCAGCAGCCCGCGGACAGGGGGCAACTATGGCTACACCTTC.

V and J are TRBV7-2 and TRBJ2-7, with a possible D match to TRBD1 (6 bases). CDR3 length: 14 residues. Germline CDR1 is SGHTA and CDR2 is FQGNSA. Trimming removed 4 bases from V and 6 bases from J, with 16 bases in between. CDR3 coding DNA: TGTGCCAGCAGCTCGCAGGGGTTTTCAGGCGAGCAGTACTTC. Translation: CASSSQGFSGEQYF.

V usage is TRBV5-8 and J usage is TRBJ2-1, with D perhaps TRBD2 (6 bases). This CDR3 has 16 amino acids. Germline V gives CDR1 SGHTS, CDR2 YDEGEE. V lost 2 bases, J lost 0 bases, and 12 bases lay in between. CDR3 nucleotides: TGTGCCAGCAGCTTATATAGCGGTACCTCCTACAATGAGCAGTTCTTC. Translation gives CASSLYSGTSYNEQFF.

CDR3 in amino acids: CASSLGPDYSNQPQHF. DNA for the CDR3: TGTGCCAGCAGCTTGGGGCCCGATTATAGCAATCAGCCCCAGCATTTT. The chain couples TRBV5-6 to TRBJ1-5; D not resolved. V was pared by 0 bases and J by 0 bases, with 10 bases between. The CDR3 is made up of 16 amino acids. Germline V gene data show CDR1 as SGHDT and CDR2 as YYEEEE.

The chain combines TRBV7-2 with TRBJ2-2, with D possibly being TRBD1 or TRBD2 (6 bases each). CDR3 length: 16 amino acids. CDR1 and CDR2 (germline): SGHTA, FQGNSA. V lost 7 bases and J 4 bases, leaving 19 bases between the germline ends. CDR3 sequence: CASTLSVGGRTGELFF. CDR3 sequence (DNA): TGTGCCAGCACCCTTTCTGTGGGGGGCCGCACCGGGGAGCTGTTTTTT. The whole variable domain, remainder taken from reference TRBV7-2 and TRBJ2-2, is GAGVSQSPSNKVTEKGKDVELRCDPISGHTALYWYRQSLGQGLEFLIYFQGNSAPDKSGLPSDRFSAERTGGSVSTLTIQRTQQEDSAVYLCASTLSVGGRTGELFFGEGSRLTVL.

This chain's CDR3 is CASSDGGTRGSDTQYF. The CDR3 nucleotides read TGTGCCAGCAGTGATGGCGGGACCAGGGGGTCAGATACGCAGTATTTT. The V gene is TRBV2, the J gene TRBJ2-3, with D possibly being TRBD1 (7 bases). CDR3 length equals 16 residues. Trimming took 3 bases from V and 4 from J, leaving 17 bases between them. Per the germline V gene, CDR1 is SNHLY and CDR2 is FYNNEI.

This clone is a singleton in its sample. This chain uses TRBV9 with TRBJ2-3; TRBD1 matches at 8 bases. Germline V gives CDR1 SGDLS, CDR2 YYNGEE. Trimming took 2 bases from V and 3 from J; bases not matched to a gene: 14. The length of the CDR3 is 18 residues. In DNA, the CDR3 is TGTGCCAGCAGCGTGGCAGGGGGCCTATCCCCTTCTACAGATACGCAGTATTTT. Amino acids: CASSVAGGLSPSTDTQYF.

This chain joins TRBV11-2 and TRBJ2-1; D is possibly TRBD2 (6 bases). Germline V gene data show CDR1 as SGHAT and CDR2 as FQNNGV. The CDR3 has 15 residues. V shed 1 base and J shed 9 bases, with 16 bases lying between them. The CDR3 reads CASSLAGARVGEQFF. For the CDR3, the DNA is TGTGCCAGCAGCTTAGCGGGAGCTCGGGTAGGTGAGCAGTTCTTC.

The chain links TRBV5-5 to TRBJ1-1, with D maybe TRBD1 (6 bases). Trimming removed 2 bases at V and 4 bases at J, with 18 bases between. Germline V CDR1 and CDR2: SGHKS, YYEKEE (reference sequence). The CDR3 runs 16 residues. The CDR3 DNA reads TGTGCCAGCAGCTTAGAGGACAGTCGCTGGGTCACTGAAGCTTTCTTT. Its protein product is CASSLEDSRWVTEAFF. The whole variable domain, remainder taken from reference TRBV5-5 and TRBJ1-1, is DAGVTQSPTHLIKTRGQQVTLRCSPISGHKSVSWYQQVLGQGPQFIFQYYEKEERGRGNFPDRFSARQFPNYSSELNVNALLLGDSALYLCASSLEDSRWVTEAFFGQGTRLTVV.

The CDR3 DNA follows: TGCGCCAAAGGCTACGAGCAGTACTTC. Its translation: CAKGYEQYF. V usage is TRBV23-1 and J usage is TRBJ2-7; D gene unclear. TRBV23-1 is assigned to the ORF class and has an uncertain function. Between the trimmed V and J ends, which lost 10 bases and 3 bases, there was a span of 4 bases. The CDR3 is 9 residues long.

The rearrangement uses TRBV28 and TRBJ2-2; 11 positions match TRBD2. Germline CDR1 and CDR2: MDHEN and SYDVKM. The CDR3 runs 17 residues. J gave up 1 base and V 6 bases, and 7 bases lay outside the gene matches. The CDR3 DNA reads as TGTGCCAGCAGCCCGACTAGCGGGGTTGGGAACACCGGGGAGCTGTTTTTT. This gives the protein CASSPTSGVGNTGELFF.

This clone was seen just once. Other DNA sequences in the same sample also yield this CDR3. The CDR3 DNA reads as TGCGCCAGCAGCTTGGTTGGGGGAACCGAGCAGTACTTC. This codes for CASSLVGGTEQYF. The chain uses TRBV5-1 and TRBJ2-7, with D possibly being TRBD1 or TRBD2 (5 bases each). This CDR3 region has 13 residues. V was pared by 0 bases and J by 6 bases, with 10 bases between. CDR1 and CDR2 from the germline V gene are SGHRS and YFSETQ.

V gene TRBV5-1 combines with J gene TRBJ2-7; 12 bases are a match to TRBD2. This CDR3 is built from 14 residues. The V segment lost 4 bases and the J segment 4 bases; nucleotides outside the gene matches: 3. From germline, CDR1 is SGHRS and CDR2 YFSETQ. DNA for the CDR3: TGCGCCAGCAGCACTAGCGGGAGGCAGTACGAGCAGTACTTC. Protein sequence: CASSTSGRQYEQYF. The full variable domain, completed using reference TRBV5-1 and TRBJ2-7, is KAGVTQTPRYLIKTRGQQVTLSCSPISGHRSVSWYQQTPGQGLQFLFEYFSETQRNKGNFPGRFSGRQFSNSRSEMNVSTLELGDSALYLCASSTSGRQYEQYFGPGTRLTVT.

The chain couples TRBV5-1 to TRBJ2-3; 12 bases are shared with TRBD2. The CDR3 totals 15 residues. CDR1 and CDR2 (germline): SGHRS, YFSETQ. The V segment lost 7 bases and the J segment 4 bases; nucleotides outside the gene matches: 7. The CDR3 reads CASQGLAGAPDTQYF. The CDR3 region has the DNA TGCGCCAGCCAGGGACTAGCGGGTGCCCCAGATACGCAGTATTTT.

The chain carries TRBV6-6 and TRBJ2-5; D ambiguous. This CDR3 is built from 13 residues. Germline V gene sequence: CDR1 MNHNY, CDR2 SVGAGI (reference sequence). V lost 11 bases to trimming and J lost 3 bases, with 16 bases between them. The CDR3 sequence: CAGWQSKEETQYF. The CDR3 DNA reads as TGTGCCGGTTGGCAGAGCAAAGAAGAGACCCAGTACTTC.

With regard to this clone: The sample has other DNA sequences that encode this CDR3 too. The chain uses TRBV7-2 and TRBJ2-3; a weak D match, TRBD2 (6 bases). Germline CDR1 SGHTA, CDR2 FQGNSA. This CDR3 comprises 14 residues. Trimming shortened V by 5 bases and J by 0 bases, and 9 bases separated the two germline ends. The DNA of the CDR3 is TGTGCCAGCAGCCCCGGGACTAGCACAGATACGCAGTATTTT. The encoded protein is CASSPGTSTDTQYF.

The rearrangement uses TRBV18 and TRBJ2-1; 8 bases fit TRBD2. The CDR3 length is 15 residues. Germline CDR1 reads KGHSH; CDR2 reads LQKENI. The junction had 8 bases not matched to a gene; V was cut back by 3 bases and J by 7 bases. CDR3 nucleotide sequence: TGTGCCAGCTCACCTGAATTAGCGGGGTCTAATGAGCAGTTCTTC. This sequence encodes CASSPELAGSNEQFF. The whole variable domain, remainder taken from reference TRBV18 and TRBJ2-1, is NAGVMQNPRHLVRRRGQEARLRCSPMKGHSHVYWYRQLPEEGLKFMVYLQKENIIDESGMPKERFSAEFPKEGPSILRIQQVVRGDSAAYFCASSPELAGSNEQFFGPGTRLTVL.

The chain combines TRBV6-4 with TRBJ2-2; 8 nucleotides match TRBD1. There are 15 residues in the CDR3. J gave up 6 bases and V 3 bases, and 6 bases lay outside the gene matches. Germline loops: CDR1 MRHNA, CDR2 SNTAGT. CDR3 DNA sequence: TGTGCCAGCAGTGATGGACAGGGAGAGTCCGGGGAGCTGTTTTTT. Amino acid sequence: CASSDGQGESGELFF.

The CDR3 loop reads CASSVGFHNLQETQYF. The CDR3, as DNA: TGTGCCAGCAGCGTAGGGTTCCATAACCTTCAAGAGACCCAGTACTTC. The V and J genes are TRBV9 and TRBJ2-5; the D is unclear. V was shortened by 0 bases and J by 2 bases, with 14 bases between the two germline ends. Germline lookup yields CDR1 SGDLS and CDR2 YYNGEE. The CDR3 spans 16 residues.

The gene calls are TRBV5-8 and TRBJ1-2, with D unresolved. Trimming cost V 4 bases and J 8 bases, with 9 bases left between them. Germline V lookup: CDR1 SGHTS, CDR2 YDEGEE. The CDR3 is made up of 11 amino acids. CDR3 protein: CASSRSPGYTF. In DNA form, the CDR3 reads TGTGCCAGCAGCCGATCGCCGGGCTACACCTTC.

V usage is TRBV7-2 and J usage is TRBJ2-5; 13 nucleotides match TRBD2. The CDR3 is 16 amino acids. V gave up 5 bases and J gave up 5 bases; unmatched junction bases: 8. CDR1 is SGHTA and CDR2 is FQGNSA in the germline V gene. The DNA for the CDR3 is TGTGCCAGCAGCCAGCCACTAGCGGGAGGGGTGGAGACCCAGTACTTC. This translates into CASSQPLAGGVETQYF. Filled out from reference TRBV7-2 and TRBJ2-5, the complete variable domain reads GAGVSQSPSNKVTEKGKDVELRCDPISGHTALYWYRQSLGQGLEFLIYFQGNSAPDKSGLPSDRFSAERTGGSVSTLTIQRTQQEDSAVYLCASSQPLAGGVETQYFGPGTRLLVL.